Shown below are 28 T cell receptor beta chains from a single sample sequenced in a study of tissue T cells after allogeneic stem cell transplantation. The time point denotes: mouse harvest day 14 after allogeneic transplant. The graft held 10^6 splenic CD5+ T cells and 10^7 T-cell-depleted bone marrow cells. Repertoires were generated with immunoSEQ multiplex PCR, while TCRdb's copy carries only in-frame clones and drops some. The sample lists some 1,500 clones; around 56% were seen once. Material: liver tissue. These receptors all stem from a female BALB/c mouse given C57BL/6 T cells with graft-versus-host disease after an allogeneic hematopoietic cell transplant.

A note on this clone: The gene symbols are mouse symbols. The CDR3 end lies 1 residue beyond the end of the read and is filled in from the germline J gene. This rearrangement joins TRBV13-3 to TRBJ2-7; TRBD1 is a possible D gene (5 bases). Trimming stripped 4 bases from V and 0 bases from J, with 8 bases between. Germline CDR1 is NNHDY and CDR2 is SYVADS. This CDR3 has 13 amino acids. CDR3 sequence reads: CASSLTASYEQYF. CDR3 bases read: TGTGCCAGCAGTCTGACAGCCTCCTATGAACAGTAC.

About this clone itself: The genes and germline here are from mouse. The read gets to within 1 residue of the CDR3 end, and the germline J gene fills in the rest. The rearrangement links TRBV4 to TRBJ2-1, with D uncertain. Germline V lookup: CDR1 LGHDT, CDR2 YNNKQL (reference sequence). Trimming pared 4 bases from V and 2 bases from J, leaving 6 bases between. The CDR3 loop spans 13 amino acids. CDR3: CASSSTYYAEQFF. CDR3 DNA (partial): TGTGCCAGCAGCTCGACATACTATGCTGAGCAGTTC.

In regard to this clone: Gene and germline names: mouse. The sequenced fragment ends 1 residue before the CDR3 boundary, so the rest is inferred from the germline J gene. The chain combines TRBV29 with TRBJ2-4; 9 bases map to TRBD1. Germline V gives CDR1 MSHET, CDR2 SYDVDS. Trimming cost V 6 bases and J 6 bases; bases outside gene matches: 1. The CDR3 is made up of 12 amino acids. This chain's CDR3 is CASRGTGNTLYF. CDR3 DNA, as far as it was read: TGTGCTAGCAGGGGGACAGGGAACACCTTGTAC. Full variable domain (missing parts from reference TRBV29 and TRBJ2-4): DMKVTQMPRYLIKRMGENVLLECGQDMSHETMYWYRQDPGLGLQLIYISYDVDSNSEGDIPKGYRVSRKKREHFSLILDSAKTNQTSVYFCASRGTGNTLYFGAGTRLSVL.

In its sample, this clone was seen a few times. Germline and genes here are mouse. Coverage ceases 1 residue before the CDR3 finishes, and the germline J gene fills in the end. This chain uses TRBV20 with TRBJ2-7; the D gene is possibly TRBD1 (6 bases). Germline V CDR1 and CDR2: GFQATS, STVNSAI. The CDR3 has 12 residues. Trimming cost V 1 base and J 4 bases, with 8 bases left between them. The part of the CDR3 DNA that was read is TGTGGTGCTAGGGGGGACACATATGAACAGTAC. Translation: CGARGDTYEQY. The full CDR3 is CGARGDTYEQYF.

Regarding this clone: Mouse gene names and germline throughout. The missing CDR3 end, 1 residue past where the read stops, is filled in from the germline J gene. The chain uses TRBV1 and TRBJ2-5; 9 bases align to TRBD1. V shed 4 bases, J shed 3 bases, and the junction held 2 bases outside the gene matches. The CDR3 covers 14 residues. The V gene's germline CDR1 is NSQYPW and CDR2 LRSPGD (reference sequence). This CDR3 is CTCSGQGGQDTQYF. The CDR3 bases that were read are TGCACCTGCAGTGGACAGGGGGGGCAAGACACCCAGTAC.

On this clone itself: Genes and germline come from the mouse. The CDR3 end is not reached by the read, which stops 1 residue before it; the germline J gene fills it in. This rearrangement joins TRBV19 to TRBJ2-5, with 7 bases fitting TRBD2. This CDR3 contains 15 residues. Trimming took 1 base from V and 0 from J; bases not matched to a gene: 2. From germline, CDR1 is FNHDT and CDR2 SITEND (reference sequence). The CDR3 bases that were read are TGTGCCAGCAGTATAACTGGGGATAACCAAGACACCCAGTAC. Its protein product is CASSITGDNQDTQY. The entire CDR3 protein is CASSITGDNQDTQYF. Combining the CDR3 with reference TRBV19 and TRBJ2-5 gives the whole variable domain GGIITQTPKFLIGQEGQKLTLKCQQNFNHDTMYWYRQDSGKGLRLIYYSITENDLQKGDLSEGYDASREKKSSFSLTVTSAQKNEMAVFLCASSITGDNQDTQYFGPGTRLLVL.

Regarding this clone: Gene and germline names: mouse. The CDR3 end falls 1 residue outside the read, so it is completed with the germline J gene. The gene calls are TRBV2 and TRBJ2-7, with D hard to call. V gave up 4 bases and J gave up 2 bases, with 6 bases separating them. Germline CDR1 reads LGHNA; CDR2 reads YSYQKL. The CDR3 runs to 12 residues. The CDR3 DNA, read in part, is TGTGCCAGCAGCCTCGGGACCTATGAACAGTAC. Protein product: CASSLGTYEQY. The full CDR3 is CASSLGTYEQYF.

Points on this clone: The genes are named according to mouse. The CDR3 extends 1 residue past the end of the read, so its final part is completed from the germline J gene. The chain carries TRBV26 and TRBJ2-4; tentatively, D is TRBD1 (6 bases). V shed 3 bases and J shed 7 bases, with 8 bases lying between them. CDR1 and CDR2 from the germline V gene are KGHPV and FQNQEV (reference sequence). The CDR3 spans 12 residues. The part of the CDR3 DNA that was read is TGTGCCAGCAGTCTCAGGGGAGACACCTTGTAC. This sequence encodes CASSLRGDTLY. The whole CDR3 region reads CASSLRGDTLYF.

Comments on this clone: The gene names given are mouse names. The read gets to within 1 residue of the CDR3 end, and the germline J gene fills in the rest. V and J are TRBV3 and TRBJ2-4; 7 bases fit TRBD2. CDR3 length equals 14 residues. J gave up 4 bases and V 4 bases, and 5 bases lay outside the gene matches. CDR1 and CDR2 (germline): SNHLY, FYNGKV (reference sequence). CDR3 residues: CASSSRWGENTLYF. The sequenced CDR3 bases are TGTGCCAGCAGCTCCCGGTGGGGGGAAAACACCTTGTAC.

Note on this clone: The genes and germline here are from mouse. The read ends 1 residue before the CDR3 terminus; that terminus is restored from the germline J gene. The V and J genes are TRBV12-1 and TRBJ2-4; TRBD2 aligns across 11 bases. From germline, CDR1 is SGHSN and CDR2 HYEKVE. The CDR3 consists of 14 residues. V was pared by 2 bases and J by 4 bases, with 1 base of the junction left unmatched. The sequenced part of the CDR3 DNA is TGTGCCAGCTCTCGGGACTGGGGGAAAAACACCTTGTAC. Its protein is CASSRDWGKNTLY. In full, the CDR3 is CASSRDWGKNTLYF.

Worth noting for this clone: Gene names denote mouse genes. Read coverage stops 1 residue before the CDR3 terminus; the germline J gene supplies the remainder. V usage is TRBV12-1 and J usage is TRBJ1-4, with D perhaps TRBD1 (6 bases). With 0 bases removed from V and 0 bases from J, the gap between germline ends came to 10 bases. Germline V lookup: CDR1 SGHSN, CDR2 HYEKVE. The CDR3 loop spans 16 amino acids. The CDR3 DNA, read in part, is TGTGCCAGCTCTCTCGGACAGTTAATTTCCAACGAAAGATTATTT. Translation: CASSLGQLISNERLF. Given in full, the CDR3 is CASSLGQLISNERLFF.

Note on this clone: Gene names and germline match the mouse. The sequence runs out 1 residue before the end of the CDR3; the remainder is reconstructed from the germline J gene. The genes are TRBV13-1 and TRBJ1-4, with TRBD1 as a possible D gene (6 bases). CDR1 is NSHNY, CDR2 SYGAGN, per germline. The ends were cut back, 5 bases at V and 3 bases at J, with 8 bases in the middle. The CDR3 is 13 amino acids. The CDR3: CASRAGANERLFF. The CDR3 DNA, read in part, is TGTGCCAGCAGGGCAGGGGCCAACGAAAGATTATTT.

A remark on this clone: Gene names and germline refer to mouse. Incomplete CDR3 DNA: TGTGCTAGCAGTTTCCGGGACTGGGGGGGCGTGAACACCCAGTAC. Its translation: CASSFRDWGGVNTQY. The whole CDR3 reads CASSFRDWGGVNTQYF. The chain couples TRBV29 to TRBJ2-5; 14 bases match TRBD2. The read comes to an end 1 residue before the CDR3 does, leaving the germline J gene to fill in the end. V was pared by 3 bases and J by 7 bases, with 6 bases of the junction left unmatched. Germline CDR1 is MSHET and CDR2 is SYDVDS. The CDR3 consists of 16 residues.

In regard to this clone: Mouse names are used for the genes. Read coverage stops 1 residue before the CDR3 terminus; the germline J gene supplies the remainder. The genes are TRBV3 and TRBJ2-7; TRBD1 aligns across 7 bases. CDR3 length: 12 amino acids. Germline V gives CDR1 SNHLY, CDR2 FYNGKV (reference sequence). The V gene end was trimmed by 5 bases and the J gene end by 4 bases; junction bases not matched to a gene: 2. The CDR3 spells CASSTQGYEQYF. The covered CDR3 bases are TGTGCCAGCAGCACACAGGGGTATGAACAGTAC.

In the case of this clone: Gene names refer to mouse genes. The CDR3 end lies 1 residue beyond the end of the read and is filled in from the germline J gene. This chain connects TRBV16 to TRBJ2-7, with TRBD2 matching 8 bases. The germline CDR1 and CDR2 sequences are SGHSA and FRNQAP. V shed 2 bases, J shed 4 bases, and the junction held 4 bases outside the gene matches. The CDR3 spans 14 residues. The CDR3 reads CASSLSGGLYEQYF. Incomplete CDR3 DNA: TGTGCAAGCAGCTTATCTGGGGGGCTTTATGAACAGTAC.

A remark on this clone: Genes and germline come from the mouse. The sequenced fragment ends 1 residue before the CDR3 boundary, so the rest is inferred from the germline J gene. V gene TRBV12-1 combines with J gene TRBJ1-4, with 7 bases fitting TRBD1. Germline lookup yields CDR1 SGHSN and CDR2 HYEKVE. The length of the CDR3 is 14 residues. Trimming removed 3 bases from V and 1 base from J; junction bases left unmatched: 1. The CDR3 is CASSSGGSNERLFF. CDR3 DNA (partial): TGTGCCAGCTCTTCAGGGGGTTCCAACGAAAGATTATTT. Drawing the rest from reference TRBV12-1 and TRBJ1-4, the complete variable domain is DSGVVQSPRHIIKEKGGRSVLTCIPISGHSNVVWYQQTLGKELKFLIQHYEKVERDKGFLPSRFSVQQFDDYHSEMNMSALELEDSAMYFCASSSGGSNERLFFGHGTKLSVL.

In the case of this clone: Germline and genes: mouse. The CDR3 end is not reached by the read, which stops 1 residue before it; the germline J gene fills it in. The chain links TRBV5 to TRBJ2-7, with 8 bases that match TRBD2. CDR1 is LGHNA and CDR2 is YNLKQL in the germline V gene (reference sequence). The CDR3 contains 13 residues. V lost 1 base and J lost 6; bases outside the gene matches: 2. The CDR3 sequence is CASSQAGGFEQYF. The DNA read from the CDR3 is TGTGCCAGCAGCCAAGCTGGGGGGTTTGAACAGTAC.

A remark on this clone: Each gene name is a mouse one. The CDR3 end lies 1 residue beyond the end of the read and is filled in from the germline J gene. V usage is TRBV13-3 and J usage is TRBJ2-7; weak D call: TRBD1 (6 bases). Germline CDR1 reads NNHDY; CDR2 reads SYVADS. V was trimmed by 5 bases and J by 0 bases, leaving 12 bases between them. The CDR3 has 14 residues. Incomplete CDR3 DNA: TGTGCCAGCAGACACGACAGGATCTCCTATGAACAGTAC. Protein sequence: CASRHDRISYEQY. The whole CDR3 region reads CASRHDRISYEQYF.

A remark on this clone: These gene names are mouse names. The read ends 1 residue before the CDR3 terminus; that terminus is restored from the germline J gene. V and J are TRBV26 and TRBJ2-1; 10 bases line up with TRBD2. The ends lost 3 bases at V and 4 bases at J; junction bases unmatched: 3. Germline assignment: CDR1 KGHPV and CDR2 FQNQEV (reference sequence). CDR3 length: 15 amino acids. The CDR3 DNA, read in part, is TGTGCCAGCAGTCTACCGGGACTGGGGTATGCTGAGCAGTTC. It yields the protein CASSLPGLGYAEQF. The CDR3 in its entirety is CASSLPGLGYAEQFF.

This clone was picked up a small number of times. Gene labels here are mouse ones. The read falls 1 residue short of the CDR3 end, and the missing part is taken from the germline J gene. The chain has TRBV31 and TRBJ2-7; a weak D match, TRBD2 (5 bases). The germline V gene has CDR1 GKSSPN and CDR2 SITVG. This CDR3 contains 11 residues. Trimming removed 4 bases from V and 4 bases from J, with 8 bases in between. The part of the CDR3 DNA that was read is TGTGCCTGGACCCTGGGATATGAACAGTAC. It codes for CAWTLGYEQY. The full-length CDR3 reads as CAWTLGYEQYF.

Notes on this clone: Genes here carry mouse names. The read finishes 1 residue shy of the CDR3 end, and the germline J gene is used to complete it. The V and J genes are TRBV26 and TRBJ2-5; 7 nucleotides match TRBD1. Trimming took 5 bases from V and 5 from J; bases not matched to a gene: 4. Germline CDR1 and CDR2: KGHPV and FQNQEV (reference sequence). The CDR3 runs 13 residues. The CDR3 loop is CASSSHRGDTQYF. Incomplete CDR3 DNA: TGTGCCAGCAGTTCCCACAGGGGAGACACCCAGTAC.

With regard to this clone: Genes and germline come from the mouse. The read terminates 1 residue before the CDR3 end, so the remaining end is supplied by the germline J gene. This chain links TRBV4 with TRBJ2-5; D not resolved. CDR1 is LGHDT, CDR2 YNNKQL, per germline (reference sequence). This CDR3 spans 14 amino acids. V was trimmed by 4 bases and J by 0 bases, leaving 8 bases between them. The covered CDR3 bases are TGTGCCAGCAGCTGGATCCTTAACCAAGACACCCAGTAC. Translation gives CASSWILNQDTQY. The entire CDR3 sequence reads CASSWILNQDTQYF.

As concerns this clone: Germline and genes: mouse. Read data end 1 residue before the CDR3 end; the end is taken from the germline J gene. The J gene is TRBJ2-2, the V gene TRBV26; tentative D call: TRBD2 (7 bases). This CDR3 is 13 amino acids long. The germline V gene has CDR1 KGHPV and CDR2 FQNQEV (reference sequence). Trimming removed 4 bases from V and 6 bases from J, with 9 bases in between. The CDR3 reads CASSPGGPGQLYF. The DNA read from the CDR3 is TGTGCCAGCAGTCCTGGGGGCCCCGGGCAGCTCTAC.

This clone was detected only a few times. Genes and germline are mouse. The CDR3 DNA, read in part, is TGTGCCAGCAGTCTCCAACAGGGGAGGAATGCTGAGCAGTTC. Its translation: CASSLQQGRNAEQF. The complete CDR3 reads CASSLQQGRNAEQFF. The rearrangement uses TRBV26 and TRBJ2-1, with TRBD1 matching 7 bases. The CDR3 goes on 1 residue after the read ends, and that part is filled in from the germline J gene. Germline V gene data show CDR1 as KGHPV and CDR2 as FQNQEV (reference sequence). The CDR3 totals 15 residues. Unmatched junction bases numbered 7, after V lost 3 bases and J lost 5 bases.

This clone is termed large (0.1 to 1%). Mouse gene names and germline throughout. The read is 1 residue too short to cover the CDR3 end, so that end is filled in from the germline J gene. Other DNA sequences in this specimen translate into the identical CDR3. The chain uses TRBV29 and TRBJ2-5, with D maybe TRBD1 (5 bases). The CDR3 has 13 amino acids. Trimming took off 2 bases at V and 2 bases at J, with 5 bases between the two ends. Germline CDR1 MSHET, CDR2 SYDVDS. The CDR3 here is CASSLRGQDTQYF. The part of the CDR3 DNA that was read is TGTGCTAGCAGTTTAAGGGGCCAAGACACCCAGTAC. Together with reference TRBV29 and TRBJ2-5, the CDR3 gives the full variable domain: DMKVTQMPRYLIKRMGENVLLECGQDMSHETMYWYRQDPGLGLQLIYISYDVDSNSEGDIPKGYRVSRKKREHFSLILDSAKTNQTSVYFCASSLRGQDTQYFGPGTRLLVL.

As regards this clone: Gene labels here are mouse ones. The read terminates 1 residue before the CDR3 end, so the remaining end is supplied by the germline J gene. This sequence joins TRBV3 and TRBJ1-1; the D gene is possibly TRBD1 (6 bases). The CDR3 contains 13 residues. Germline lookup yields CDR1 SNHLY and CDR2 FYNGKV (reference sequence). Trimming cost V 2 bases and J 3 bases, with 7 bases left between them. The CDR3 is CASSLNRDTEVFF. The covered CDR3 bases are TGTGCCAGCAGCTTAAACAGGGACACAGAAGTCTTC.

Turning to this clone: Germline and genes: mouse. CDR3 sequence: CAWSPGQGSERLFF. The part of the CDR3 DNA that was read is TGTGCCTGGAGTCCGGGACAGGGGTCCGAAAGATTATTT. The chain couples TRBV31 to TRBJ1-4, with 10 bases matching TRBD1. The read finishes 1 residue shy of the CDR3 end, and the germline J gene is used to complete it. The CDR3 has 14 amino acids. V lost 1 base, J lost 7 bases, and 3 bases stayed unmatched. Germline lookup yields CDR1 GKSSPN and CDR2 SITVG.

Comments on this clone: Mouse germline and gene names are used. The CDR3 is cut off 1 residue early in the read; its end comes from the germline J gene. The rearrangement joins TRBV14 to TRBJ2-5, with D tentatively TRBD1 or TRBD2 (5 bases each). Trimming took off 1 base at V and 6 bases at J, with 6 bases between the two ends. The CDR3 consists of 12 residues. Germline V gene sequence: CDR1 SGHDT, CDR2 FRDEAV. The CDR3 loop reads CASSFGGDTQYF. CDR3 DNA (partial): TGTGCCAGCAGTTTCGGGGGTGACACCCAGTAC.